The rows below give T cell receptor beta chains drawn from one sample of a study of cytomegalovirus exposure and HLA in healthy donors. Repertoires were generated with immunoSEQ multiplex PCR, while TCRdb's copy carries only in-frame clones and drops some. This table holds fewer than 200,000 clones, 55% to 70% found once. The specimen sequenced was PBMCs. Receptor source: a woman in her forties in good health and CMV-seropositive. The CDR3 runs from the conserved cysteine through the conserved F or W. D genes are given only for firm matches. Expanded clones are given a class, and other clones once, few, many or no size at all.

D	J	size	V	CDR3	DNA
TRBD1	TRBJ1-1	-	TRBV9	CASSSTTGATEAFF	TGTGCCAGCAGCAGTACTACAGGGGCCACTGAAGCTTTCTTT
TRBD1	TRBJ1-1	-	TRBV7-6	CASSRSGGMNTEAFF	TGTGCCAGCAGCCGGTCAGGGGGAATGAACACTGAAGCTTTCTTT
TRBD1	TRBJ2-7	-	TRBV19	CASSDRGREQYF	TGTGCCAGTTCGGACAGGGGGCGCGAGCAGTACTTC
-	TRBJ1-4	-	TRBV28	CASSAQEKDEKLFF	TGTGCCAGCAGTGCCCAGGAAAAGGATGAAAAACTGTTTTTT
-	TRBJ2-5	few	TRBV29-1	CSVEVSETQYF	TGCAGCGTTGAAGTATCGGAGACCCAGTACTTC
-	TRBJ2-2	-	TRBV4-2	CASSQAFSGELFF	TGTGCCAGCAGCCAGGCCTTCTCCGGGGAGCTGTTTTTT
TRBD1	TRBJ1-1	-	TRBV6-6	CASSGTGGPSEAFF	TGTGCCAGCAGCGGGACAGGGGGCCCCTCTGAAGCTTTCTTT
TRBD2	TRBJ2-3	-	TRBV11-2	CASSTLTSGVVF	TGTGCCAGCAGCACCCTGACTAGCGGGGTAGTATTT
TRBD1	TRBJ1-2	-	TRBV5-1	CASSLDRGPSGYTF	TGCGCCAGCAGCTTAGACAGGGGGCCCAGTGGCTACACCTTC
-	TRBJ1-2	-	TRBV6-6	CASSYAGASGYTF	TGTGCCAGCAGTTACGCGGGGGCGTCTGGCTACACCTTC
TRBD1	TRBJ1-5	-	TRBV27	CASSSQGAGNQPQNF	TGTGCCAGCAGTTCTCAGGGGGCAGGCAATCAGCCCCAGAATTTT
-	TRBJ2-5	-	TRBV15	CATSGTTSGGRGETQYF	TGTGCCACCAGCGGGACCACCAGTGGGGGGCGGGGGGAGACCCAGTACTTC
-	TRBJ1-1	-	TRBV19	CASSVQGVNTEAFF	TGTGCCAGTTCCGTACAGGGAGTCAACACTGAAGCTTTCTTT
-	TRBJ1-2	once	TRBV5-1	CASSLEGGSYGYTF	TGCGCCAGCAGCTTGGAAGGGGGTAGCTATGGCTACACCTTC
TRBD2	TRBJ2-7	-	TRBV5-1	CASSLAGGPHYEQYF	TGCGCCAGCAGCTTGGCGGGGGGGCCCCACTACGAGCAGTACTTC
-	TRBJ1-1	-	TRBV6-6	CASSWAAMNTEAFF	TGTGCCAGCAGTTGGGCAGCCATGAACACTGAAGCTTTCTTT
-	TRBJ1-5	-	TRBV2	CASRQGEGNQPQNF	TGTGCCAGCAGACAGGGAGAAGGCAATCAGCCCCAGAATTTT
-	TRBJ1-3	-	TRBV5-1	CASSPQGLSGNTIYF	TGCGCCAGCAGCCCACAGGGCCTCTCTGGAAACACCATATATTTT
-	TRBJ2-4	-	TRBV11-2	CASSSTLKRPEYF	TGTGCCAGCAGCTCGACTCTTAAGAGACCGGAGTACTTC
-	TRBJ1-2	once	TRBV7-9	CASSSSGAENYGYTF	TGTGCCAGCAGCTCGAGTGGGGCAGAGAACTATGGCTACACCTTC
-	TRBJ1-1	-	TRBV6-6	CASKTPTAPNTEAFF	TGTGCCAGCAAAACTCCGACTGCCCCCAACACTGAAGCTTTCTTT
TRBD1	TRBJ1-2	-	TRBV7-6	CASSPQGGTSYGYTF	TGTGCCAGCAGCCCTCAGGGGGGAACGAGCTATGGCTACACCTTC
TRBD2	TRBJ2-7	few	TRBV5-1	CASSLGGGGFYEQYF	TGCGCCAGCAGCTTGGGAGGCGGGGGGTTTTACGAGCAGTACTTC
-	TRBJ1-2	once	TRBV6-5	CASRHDSNYGYPF	TGTGCCAGCAGGCACGACTCCAACTATGGCTACCCCTTC
TRBD2	TRBJ2-1	-	TRBV9	CASSGGLAGNNEQFF	TGTGCCAGCAGTGGGGGGTTAGCGGGGAACAATGAGCAGTTCTTC
TRBD1	TRBJ2-7	-	TRBV29-1	CSVGQGADEQYF	TGCAGCGTTGGGCAGGGGGCCGACGAGCAGTACTTC